Following are 19 T cell receptor beta chains from one sample sequenced in a study of vaccination effects on CD4 cells after COVID-19 (dated by TCRdb to the early 2020s). To identify antigen-specific CD4+ T cell clonotypes by their expansion, the ViraFEST assay first stimulated PBMC with viral peptide pools and then applied TCR sequencing. After less than 13 days of culture, CD4+ T cells were isolated with the EasySep CD4+ T cell isolation kit. Participants received two doses of either the BNT162b2 or the mRNA-1273 mRNA SARS-CoV-2 vaccine. No antigen has been identified for these receptors. Receptor amplification or capture employed the immunoSEQ multiplex PCR assay. Drawn from immuneACCESS, this table holds only the in-frame rearrangements with V and J called that TCRdb kept. Clones are partly lost; checked studies trace under half to an unresolved V gene and leave the rest unexplained. The sample includes tens of thousands of clones, with roughly 85% observed a single time. The ten largest clones capture roughly 6% of the sample.

Sequenced here: CD4+ T cells from PBMCs cultured with SARS-CoV-2 spike peptides, sampled after COVID-19 vaccination. Taken with the paper, the label for cell subset or site translates to: SARS-CoV-2 spike overlapping peptide pool stimulation. These receptors were collected from a human donor who received a COVID-19 vaccine. Some clones in this sample may be carry-over from other donors' samples.

The chain recombines TRBV29-1 with TRBJ2-3; 13 bases match TRBD2. The CDR3 sequence is 16 residues long. V was clipped by 6 bases and J by 4 bases; unmatched bases: 10. The germline V gene has CDR1 SQVTM and CDR2 ANQGSEA. CDR3 coding DNA: TGCAGCGTCACTAGCGGGGGGGCCAGTCGCGCAGATACGCAGTATTTT. Its protein is CSVTSGGASRADTQYF.

The gene calls are TRBV18 and TRBJ1-6; the match to TRBD1 covers 8 bases. Germline CDR1 KGHSH, CDR2 LQKENI. The V segment lost 3 bases and the J segment 9 bases; nucleotides outside the gene matches: 4. The CDR3 totals 14 residues. For the CDR3, the DNA is TGTGCCAGCTCACCGACAGGGGAAGGTTCACCCCTCCACTTT. This encodes CASSPTGEGSPLHF. The full variable domain, in which reference TRBV18 and TRBJ1-6 provide the parts outside the CDR3, is NAGVMQNPRHLVRRRGQEARLRCSPMKGHSHVYWYRQLPEEGLKFMVYLQKENIIDESGMPKERFSAEFPKEGPSILRIQQVVRGDSAAYFCASSPTGEGSPLHFGNGTRLTVT.

The chain uses TRBV5-1 and TRBJ2-7, with D unclear. The CDR3 contains 16 residues. Deletions cut 4 bases from V and 2 bases from J, with 19 bases between. CDR1 is SGHRS, CDR2 YFSETQ, per germline. The CDR3 reads CASSPIDSLGTYEQYV. DNA of the CDR3: TGCGCCAGCAGCCCCATTGACTCCCTGGGAACCTACGAGCAGTACGTC.

This clone came up once. V and J are TRBV7-2 and TRBJ1-1, with D hard to call. The CDR3 has 15 amino acids. The V end was cut by 1 base, the J end by 1 base, with 10 bases between. Germline V gene sequence: CDR1 SGHTA, CDR2 FQGNSA. For the CDR3, the DNA is TGTGCCAGCAGCTTAGAGATCGGTCGGAACACTGAAGCTTTCTTT. It translates to CASSLEIGRNTEAFF.

J is TRBJ2-2 and V is TRBV5-1, with D tentatively TRBD1 or TRBD2 (7 bases each). Trimming left V 3 bases short and J 7 bases short, with 13 bases between. The CDR3 sequence is 14 residues long. Germline CDR1 SGHRS, CDR2 YFSETQ. The CDR3 region has the DNA TGCGCCAGCAGCTACGACAGGGAGGGCGGGGAGCTGTTTTTT. The encoded protein is CASSYDREGGELFF.

The chain employs TRBV5-1 and TRBJ1-1; D is uncertain. V was pared by 3 bases and J by 5 bases, with 14 bases between. The CDR3 is made up of 14 amino acids. From germline, CDR1 is SGHRS and CDR2 YFSETQ. The CDR3 DNA reads TGCGCCAGCAGCTCCGGGTCCCTCGAGACTGAAGCTTTCTTT. It yields the protein CASSSGSLETEAFF.

The J gene is TRBJ2-7, the V gene TRBV2, with D maybe TRBD1 (6 bases). The CDR3 length is 15 residues. Trimming took 0 bases from V and 3 from J, leaving 12 bases between them. CDR1 SNHLY and CDR2 FYNNEI come from the germline V gene. The DNA of the CDR3 is TGTGCCAGCAGTGAAGCGCTTCAGGGGTTCTACGAGCAGTACGTC. This sequence encodes CASSEALQGFYEQYV.

The V call is TRBV5-1, the J call TRBJ1-3, with a weak D call TRBD1 (6 bases). Germline V CDR1 and CDR2: SGHRS, YFSETQ. The CDR3 sequence is 17 residues long. Between the trimmed V and J ends, which lost 4 bases and 0 bases, there was a span of 17 bases. The CDR3 here is CASSLGRDTFSGNTIYF. CDR3 DNA sequence: TGCGCCAGCAGCCTCGGCCGGGACACGTTCTCTGGAAACACCATATATTTT.

The chain has TRBV10-2 and TRBJ2-7; 8 bases fit TRBD2. The CDR3 runs 14 residues. V dropped 8 bases and J dropped 1; count of bases not matched to a gene: 7. Germline loops: CDR1 WSHSY, CDR2 SAAADI. The CDR3 loop is CASREGGTSYEQYV. The CDR3 nucleotides are TGCGCCAGCCGGGAGGGAGGGACTTCCTACGAGCAGTACGTC.

This chain links TRBV28 with TRBJ2-5; D ambiguous. With 6 bases removed from V and 5 bases from J, the gap between germline ends came to 13 bases. The germline V gene has CDR1 MDHEN and CDR2 SYDVKM. The CDR3 is 13 residues long. The CDR3 DNA reads TGTGCCAGCAGCACCGACAAAGCGGAGACCCAGTACTTC. It translates to CASSTDKAETQYF.

This chain joins TRBV3-1 (or the pseudogene TRBV3-2) and TRBJ2-1; D gene ambiguous. The CDR3 is 14 residues long. Germline-derived CDR1 and CDR2 are LGHDT and YNNKEL (reference sequence). V lost 1 base to trimming and J lost 6 bases, with 10 bases between them. CDR3 in amino acids: CASSQVGAPNEQFF. Here the CDR3 DNA reads TGTGCCAGCAGCCAAGTCGGAGCACCCAATGAGCAGTTCTTC.

This chain connects TRBV6-5 to TRBJ1-3; no definite D call. The length of the CDR3 is 12 residues. The germline CDR1 and CDR2 sequences are MNHEY and SVGAGI. V gave up 6 bases and J gave up 4 bases, with 7 bases separating them. CDR3 in DNA: TGTGCCAGCAGCGATTGGGGAAACACCATATATTTT. Translated, it gives CASSDWGNTIYF.

The chain employs TRBV7-3 and TRBJ1-1; no firm D call. Germline assignment: CDR1 SGHTA and CDR2 FQGTGA. Between the trimmed V and J ends, which lost 3 bases and 3 bases, there was a span of 8 bases. The CDR3 length is 13 residues. The CDR3: CASSLTDYTEAFF. CDR3 nucleotides: TGTGCCAGCAGCTTGACCGACTACACTGAAGCTTTCTTT.

This sequence joins TRBV21-1 and TRBJ2-7; the D segment call TRBD2 is taken from the table without a DNA check. TRBV21-1 is listed as a pseudogene. The CDR3 has 15 amino acids. The CDR3 reads CASSNPSGGNYEQYV. As DNA, the CDR3 is TGTGCCAGCAGCAATCCTAGCGGGGGTAATTACGAGCAGTACGTC.

V gene TRBV6-5 combines with J gene TRBJ2-1; D remains unclear. The V and J ends lost 2 bases and 6 bases respectively, with 14 bases between them. The CDR3 has 15 residues. Germline-derived CDR1 and CDR2 are MNHEY and SVGAGI. Here the CDR3 DNA reads TGTGCCAGCAGTTACGCAGGAGCCACCCTCAATGAGCAGTTCTTC. Amino acids: CASSYAGATLNEQFF.

This chain connects TRBV5-4 to TRBJ1-4; TRBD1 agrees at 8 bases. CDR1 and CDR2 (germline): SGHNT, YYREEE (reference sequence). CDR3 length: 15 amino acids. V was clipped by 4 bases and J by 7 bases; unmatched bases: 9. CDR3 coding DNA: TGTGCCAGCAGCACCAGGACAGGGCTAGGTGAAAAACTGTTTTTT. This gives the protein CASSTRTGLGEKLFF.

The chain employs TRBV19 and TRBJ1-2; D unresolved. Germline values: CDR1 LNHDA, CDR2 SQIVND (reference sequence). Trimming shortened V by 3 bases and J by 4 bases, and 9 bases separated the two germline ends. There are 13 residues in the CDR3. In DNA, the CDR3 is TGTGCCAGTAGTATCACGCGGTCCTATGGCTACACCTTC. Translation: CASSITRSYGYTF.

The rearrangement uses TRBV4-1 and TRBJ2-1, with TRBD1 as a possible D gene (6 bases). This CDR3 region has 16 residues. Germline V gene lookup returns CDR1 MGHRA and CDR2 YSYEKL. V shed 4 bases and J shed 7 bases, with 20 bases lying between them. CDR3 DNA: TGCGCCAGCAGCCGCAGCAGGGGTCCGCCGGGAAATGAGCAGTTCTTC. It yields the protein CASSRSRGPPGNEQFF.

The chain recombines TRBV24-1 with TRBJ2-3, with unresolved D. CDR1 is KGHDR, CDR2 SFDVKD, per germline. Trimming cost V 7 bases and J 0 bases, with 10 bases left between them. The CDR3 has 14 residues. The CDR3 sequence: CATRDKTSTDTQYF. As DNA, the CDR3 is TGTGCCACCAGAGACAAGACCAGCACAGATACGCAGTATTTT.